One T cell receptor beta chain is described in this entry. The CDR3 totals 16 residues. Germline CDR1 and CDR2: SGHNT and YYREEE (reference sequence). With 0 bases clipped from V and 5 bases from J, the junction kept 5 bases outside the gene matches. Original processing methods: Quantification of nucleated cells was approximated via reference gene primer amplification. Clones were read by immunoSEQ multiplex PCR, and TCRdb kept only the in-frame ones, dropping some. The V and J calls and clone size come from that table; D and trimming were worked out from the DNA. This table holds about 9,000 clones, 65% to 90% found once. This sample was taken from a study of blood T cell repertoires in COVID-19. Study-wide background: COVID-19 samples, acute and convalescent, were from the United States, Italy and Spain. The cDNA or gDNA used as material had been derived from T cells, B-cell-depleted T cells, or PBMCs.

The sequenced sample consisted of peripheral blood. The V call is TRBV5-4, the J call TRBJ2-1; TRBD2 aligns across 10 bases. This receptor was taken from a human donor in a cohort sampled during active COVID-19. Here the CDR3 reads CASSLGSGRADNEQFF. The CDR3 DNA is TGTGCCAGCAGCTTGGGGAGCGGGAGGGCTGACAATGAGCAGTTCTTC.